This TCR beta chain was found in a study of blood T cells in healthy people across ages (dated by TCRdb to about 2015). About the study as a whole: In model experiments, template switching captured about one uniquely barcoded TCR beta cDNA molecule for every two T cells. Using deep sequencing normalized with unique cDNA molecular identifiers, the study measured how TCR beta repertoire diversity changes with age. To avoid experimental bias, donors of different ages were randomly spread across the sequencing lanes. The study analyzed two additional independent replicas of 1 million unique cDNA reads from the same blood draw for two donors, one aged 18 to 29 and one aged 80 or older. The donors were divided into four age groups: young (average around 17 years), middle-aged (about 40), aged (about 56) and long-lived (about 90). The investigation overall reported the following: Estimates of total diversity based on one million sequenced T cells were considered lower bounds and underestimates. Because donor CMV infection status was unknown, age-related changes in expanded clonotypes were potentially confounded. Compared with the aged group, the long-lived group had more naive CD4+ T cells, fewer expanded clones and increased TCR diversity, a pattern suggesting age selection. A strong correlation was found between observed TCR beta diversity and the percentage of naive T cells measured by flow cytometry. Observed TCR beta diversity per million T cells fell roughly linearly with age, and a significant reduction was already apparent by age about 43. Bulk unsorted PBMC profiling prevented conclusive comparison of naive and antigen-experienced compartments.

Libraries came from 5' RACE. TCRdb lists the instrument as Illumina HiSeq 2500. The second PCR ran for about 6 to 12 cycles and used a J-beta primer mix along with a sample-barcoded 5' primer. A template-switch 5' adaptor carrying 12 random nucleotides introduced a unique molecular identifier onto each TCR beta cDNA molecule. Each sample yielded at least 3 million CDR3-containing paired-end reads. All of the RNA was converted into first-strand cDNA using the Mint cDNA synthesis kit, with a TRBC-specific oligonucleotide serving as the primer. Following uracil-DNA glycosylase treatment, all cDNA underwent a first 18-cycle PCR with the universal primers M1SS and BC2_uni_R. The study's own analysis went as follows. Normalization of each sample was performed by random selection of 1 million high-quality reads, each carrying a distinct molecular identifier. Instead of being binned into consensus sequences, reads that shared molecular identifiers were thrown out. CDR3 identification, clonotype clustering and error correction used MiTCR with a Q25 quality threshold and the strictest error-elimination algorithm. A nonparametric unseen species model with Euler transformation was used to estimate a lower bound on total TCR beta diversity. The public reads were quality trimmed at Q25 with fastp and then assembled into clones with MiXCR by TCRdb, keeping productive beta chains. Rows with one shared CDR3 protein collapse into an entry with the most common genes and DNA. The V and J calls and clone size come from TCRdb's table, not from the authors' own analysis. The sample table lists roughly 800,000 distinct CDR3 sequences, 58% of them with a count of one. In total, the top ten clones hold about 20% of the sample.

Systemically healthy Caucasian individuals from Russia, approximately 39 in total and aged about 6 to 95 years, were included as donors. Each donor gave 9 to 10 milliliters of peripheral blood, collected into EDTA-treated Vacutainer tubes. PBMCs were isolated by Ficoll-Paque density-gradient centrifugation, with at least 6.5 million obtained per sample. Trizol reagent was used to extract total RNA from the PBMCs, yielding at least 6 micrograms per sample. For every donor, flow cytometry on a PBMC aliquot measured the percentage of naive CD45RAhigh/CD27high T cells. A note on this clonotype: Its cognate antigen has yet to be identified. No qualities accompany the bases; no much larger clone lies one base away.

The CDR3 covers 15 residues, taking in both the cysteine and the phenylalanine. This entry keeps only the CDR3 DNA: 45 bases, framed from base 1. At the junction V is shortened by 0 bases and J by 3 bases, with 9 bases in between. This TCR came from a man in his thirties or forties in good health. The rearranged segments are TRBV12-3 or TRBV12-4 and TRBJ1-5; the D gene remains uncertain. The sequencing input was blood. CDR3 loop: CASSLACVNNQPQHF. The nucleotide sequence reads as follows: TGTGCCAGCAGTTTAGCGTGTGTAAACAATCAGCCCCAGCATTTT.